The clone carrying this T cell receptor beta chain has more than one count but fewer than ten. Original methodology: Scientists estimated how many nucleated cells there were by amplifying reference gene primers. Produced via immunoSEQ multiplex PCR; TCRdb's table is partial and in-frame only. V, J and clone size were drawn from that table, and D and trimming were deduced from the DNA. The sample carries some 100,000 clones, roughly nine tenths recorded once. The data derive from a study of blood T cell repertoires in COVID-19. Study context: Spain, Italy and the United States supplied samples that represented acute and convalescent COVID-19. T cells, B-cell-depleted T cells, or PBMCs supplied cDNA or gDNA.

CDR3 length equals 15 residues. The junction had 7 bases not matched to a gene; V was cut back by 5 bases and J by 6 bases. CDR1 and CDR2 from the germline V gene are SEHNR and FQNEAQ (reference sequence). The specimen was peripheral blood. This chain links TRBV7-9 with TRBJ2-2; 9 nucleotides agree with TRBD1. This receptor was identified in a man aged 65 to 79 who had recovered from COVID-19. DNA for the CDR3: TGTGCCAGCAGCCCGCCCGGGACAGGGTCCGGGGAGCTGTTTTTT. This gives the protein CASSPPGTGSGELFF.